The clone carrying this T cell receptor (beta chain) was recorded a few times. Its antigen is not known. Investigators reverse transcribed all isolated RNA, so they sequenced expressed TCRB transcripts. Sequenced by immunoSEQ multiplex PCR; TCRdb stores in-frame clones only, minus some. The sample has more than 100,000 clones; 28% are singletons. This record comes from a study of beta chain features in type 1 diabetes. General observations from the study: Type 1 diabetes patients showed a moderate but significant shortening of TCRB CDR3s in all four CD4+ subsets.

Germline V gene lookup returns CDR1 SGHRS and CDR2 YFSETQ. The CDR3 contains 14 residues. V was pared by 0 bases and J by 6 bases, with 5 bases of the junction left unmatched. The sequenced sample consisted of central memory CD4+ T cells from blood. The V gene is TRBV5-1, the J gene TRBJ1-2; the match to TRBD1 covers 7 bases. The origin of this receptor is a young woman with type 1 diabetes. The CDR3 is CASSLGQGIHGYTF. CDR3 bases: TGCGCCAGCAGCTTGGGACAGGGTATCCATGGCTACACCTTC.